One and the same sample provided the 32 T cell receptor beta chains below, sequenced in a study of shared clonotypes between healthy human individuals. The repertoire was sequenced with immunoSEQ multiplex PCR; TCRdb's copy has only in-frame clones and lacks some. The table includes some 1,400,000 clones, roughly 96% detected once. What was sequenced was naive CD4+ T cells sorted from blood. Subset meaning: CD45RA+ positively selected. The source is a young man in good health.

V is TRBV10-1 and J is TRBJ2-1; weak D call: TRBD2 (6 bases). The CDR3 sequence is 15 residues long. Trimming left V 0 bases short and J 7 bases short, with 13 bases between. CDR1 is WNHNN and CDR2 is SYGVQD in the germline V gene (reference sequence). This CDR3 reads CASSESGGLGNEQFF. CDR3 nucleotide sequence: TGCGCCAGCAGTGAGTCTGGGGGGTTGGGTAATGAGCAGTTCTTC.

J is TRBJ2-3 and V is TRBV11-3; TRBD1 aligns across 8 bases. CDR1 is SGHNT, CDR2 YENEEA, per germline. The CDR3 consists of 16 residues. Trimming cost V 4 bases and J 2 bases; bases outside gene matches: 8. The CDR3 nucleotides are TGTGCCAGCAGCTCCGGACAGGGTCCTATCACAGATACGCAGTATTTT. It yields the protein CASSSGQGPITDTQYF.

The chain joins TRBV11-3 to TRBJ2-3; TRBD1 matches 10 bases. Unmatched junction bases numbered 3, after V lost 5 bases and J lost 4 bases. Germline lookup yields CDR1 SGHNT and CDR2 YENEEA. The CDR3 runs to 14 residues. The CDR3 DNA sequence: TGTGCCAGCAGCCTCGGGACAGGGGCAGATACGCAGTATTTT. It translates to CASSLGTGADTQYF.

Remarks on this clone: The same CDR3 arises from other DNA sequences in this sample as well. The genes are TRBV18 and TRBJ2-1, with unresolved D. The CDR3 extends over 13 amino acids. V was cut by 3 bases and J by 4 bases, with 7 bases left in between. The V gene's germline CDR1 is KGHSH and CDR2 LQKENI. CDR3 DNA sequence: TGTGCCAGCTCACCCAGAAGATACAATGAGCAGTTCTTC. Amino acid sequence: CASSPRRYNEQFF.

The rearrangement links TRBV28 to TRBJ1-5; no clear D. The CDR3 runs 15 residues. The V gene's germline CDR1 is MDHEN and CDR2 SYDVKM. Trimming took off 2 bases at V and 1 base at J, with 9 bases between the two ends. The CDR3 sequence is CASSLHASSNQPQHF. The CDR3 DNA reads TGTGCCAGCAGTTTACACGCCTCCAGCAATCAGCCCCAGCATTTT.

This chain links TRBV2 with TRBJ2-1; 7 bases align to TRBD2. The CDR3 loop spans 14 amino acids. Trimming at V came to 4 bases and at J to 8 bases, leaving 8 bases not matched to a gene. Germline lookup yields CDR1 SNHLY and CDR2 FYNNEI. CDR3 amino acids: CASSGLAADHEQFF. CDR3 bases: TGTGCCAGCAGTGGCCTAGCGGCCGACCATGAGCAGTTCTTC.

V is TRBV5-4 and J is TRBJ2-7, with 9 bases that match TRBD2. CDR1 SGHNT and CDR2 YYREEE come from the germline V gene (reference sequence). Germline trimming cut 5 bases from V and 6 bases from J; bases unmatched to any gene: 9. The CDR3 has 14 residues. In DNA form, the CDR3 reads TGTGCCAGCAGTTTTGGGACTAGCTTGTTCGAGCAGTACTTC. Translated, it gives CASSFGTSLFEQYF.

The chain has TRBV10-2 and TRBJ2-7; 9 bases map to TRBD2. J was trimmed by 7 bases and V by 0 bases; bases with no gene match: 19. In germline, CDR1 is WSHSY, CDR2 SAAADI. This CDR3 has 19 amino acids. The CDR3 DNA sequence: TGCGCCAGCAGTGAGTCGGTCAGGCGGGAGGGCCCTCTCACGGCAGAGCAGTACTTC. Encoded protein: CASSESVRREGPLTAEQYF.

This clone appeared a single time. CDR3 nucleotide sequence: TGTGCCAGCAGTACCCCGACAGGAGCTAATGAAAAACTGTTTTTT. Its translation is CASSTPTGANEKLFF. J is TRBJ1-4 and V is TRBV28; D perhaps matches TRBD1 (6 bases). Germline V CDR1 and CDR2: MDHEN, SYDVKM. There are 15 residues in the CDR3. V was trimmed by 5 bases and J by 3 bases, leaving 13 bases between them.

J is TRBJ2-1 and V is TRBV11-2, with D tentatively TRBD1 (5 bases). Trimming removed 2 bases from V and 5 bases from J, with 16 bases in between. The CDR3 covers 16 residues. Germline V CDR1 and CDR2: SGHAT, FQNNGV. The CDR3, as DNA: TGTGCCAGCAGCTTATTTCAGGGAAATTCTCACAATGAGCAGTTCTTC. Its protein product is CASSLFQGNSHNEQFF.

The rearrangement uses TRBV18 and TRBJ2-7; D is ambiguous. V dropped 6 bases and J dropped 5 bases, with 11 bases sitting between them. Germline loops: CDR1 KGHSH, CDR2 LQKENI. The CDR3 is 12 residues long. CDR3 sequence (DNA): TGTGCCAGCTCCCCTACAGTTCACGAGCAGTACTTC. Translation: CASSPTVHEQYF.

The chain couples TRBV7-6 to TRBJ2-6; D is unclear. Germline CDR1 is SGHVS and CDR2 is FNYEAQ. The CDR3 has 17 residues. Trimming shortened V by 0 bases and J by 4 bases, and 13 bases separated the two germline ends. CDR3 DNA sequence: TGTGCCAGCAGCTTAGCCCCGTCAAGCTCCGGGGCCAACGTCCTGACTTTC. Protein: CASSLAPSSSGANVLTF.

The chain combines TRBV6-6 with TRBJ1-4; TRBD1 matches at 10 bases. The CDR3 is made up of 16 amino acids. Germline V gives CDR1 MNHNY, CDR2 SVGAGI (reference sequence). After removal of 7 bases from V and 7 bases from J, the junction contained 12 bases not matched to a gene. The CDR3 DNA follows: TGTGCCAGCACCCGAGGGACAGGGGTAATGATTGAAAAACTGTTTTTT. This gives the protein CASTRGTGVMIEKLFF.

This rearrangement joins TRBV6-1 to TRBJ1-1; D not resolved. Per germline, CDR1 MNHNS and CDR2 SASEGT. Trimming took 10 bases from V and 1 from J, leaving 13 bases between them. This CDR3 has 13 amino acids. The CDR3 DNA is TGTGCCACATACTACCCTAAGAACACTGAAGCTTTCTTT. This encodes CATYYPKNTEAFF.

The chain recombines TRBV10-3 with TRBJ2-7; TRBD1 agrees at 7 bases. V shed 3 bases and J 7 bases; nucleotides not matched to a gene: 3. Germline values: CDR1 ENHRY, CDR2 SYGVKD. The CDR3 runs 12 residues. CDR3: CAISEVQGEQYF. The CDR3 DNA is TGTGCCATCAGTGAAGTACAGGGGGAGCAGTACTTC.

Turning to this clone: Other DNA sequences in this specimen translate into the identical CDR3. V usage is TRBV9 and J usage is TRBJ2-7; D is undetermined. The germline gives CDR1 SGDLS, CDR2 YYNGEE. The V end lost 0 bases, the J end lost 2 bases, and 9 bases lay between the germline ends. This CDR3 region has 14 residues. CDR3 in amino acids: CASSVASVPYEQYF. CDR3 bases: TGTGCCAGCAGCGTAGCCAGCGTCCCCTACGAGCAGTACTTC.

CDR3 loop: CASSQIHQNTEAFF. The CDR3 DNA reads as TGTGCCAGCAGCCAAATCCACCAGAACACTGAAGCTTTCTTT. The chain combines TRBV7-9 with TRBJ1-1; D remains unclear. This CDR3 comprises 14 residues. Germline V gives CDR1 SEHNR, CDR2 FQNEAQ (reference sequence). The V and J ends lost 5 bases and 1 base respectively, with 11 bases between them.

The chain has TRBV29-1 and TRBJ2-1; D is tentatively TRBD1 or TRBD2 (5 bases each). Trimming took 5 bases from V and 9 from J, leaving 8 bases between them. CDR3 length: 10 residues. Germline CDR1 is SQVTM and CDR2 is ANQGSEA. CDR3 in amino acids: CSVSGTEQFF. As DNA, the CDR3 is TGCAGCGTTTCGGGGACTGAGCAGTTCTTC.

CDR3 sequence reads: CASSASGQWNEQYF. The CDR3 DNA reads TGTGCCAGCAGCGCGTCGGGACAGTGGAACGAGCAGTACTTC. The V call is TRBV5-4, the J call TRBJ2-7, with 7 positions matching TRBD1. Germline assignment: CDR1 SGHNT and CDR2 YYREEE (reference sequence). With V trimmed by 4 bases and J by 5 bases, 9 bases remained unmatched. The CDR3 has 14 amino acids. Together with reference TRBV5-4 and TRBJ2-7, the CDR3 gives the full variable domain: ETGVTQSPTHLIKTRGQQVTLRCSSQSGHNTVSWYQQALGQGPQFIFQYYREEENGRGNFPPRFSGLQFPNYSSELNVNALELDDSALYLCASSASGQWNEQYFGPGTRLTVT.

This clone came up a few times. This same CDR3 is encoded by further DNA sequences in the sample. The genes are TRBV25-1 and TRBJ2-7; the match to TRBD1 covers 10 bases. CDR3 length: 15 amino acids. V shed 5 bases and J 2 bases; nucleotides not matched to a gene: 6. Germline CDR1 reads MGHDK; CDR2 reads SYGVNS. This chain's CDR3 is CASSLRDRGTYEQYF. CDR3 bases: TGTGCCAGCAGTCTAAGGGACAGGGGCACCTACGAGCAGTACTTC.

The chain has TRBV29-1 and TRBJ2-3, with D perhaps assigned TRBD1 or TRBD2 (6 bases each). Trimming took off 4 bases at V and 4 bases at J, with 12 bases between the two ends. The CDR3 runs to 13 residues. From germline, CDR1 is SQVTM and CDR2 ANQGSEA. The CDR3 sequence is CSVAGAVSDTQYF. The CDR3 nucleotides are TGCAGCGTTGCGGGGGCTGTATCAGATACGCAGTATTTT.

The V and J genes are TRBV28 and TRBJ2-5; 7 bases match TRBD1. The ends lost 6 bases at V and 7 bases at J; junction bases unmatched: 11. The length of the CDR3 is 14 residues. CDR1 MDHEN and CDR2 SYDVKM come from the germline V gene. This CDR3 reads CASRDRNPGGTQYF. The DNA of the CDR3 is TGTGCCAGCAGGGACAGGAACCCCGGAGGGACCCAGTACTTC.

This rearrangement joins TRBV21-1 to TRBJ2-4. TRBV21-1 is described as a pseudogene. This CDR3 is 11 amino acids long. The DNA for the CDR3 is TGTGCCAGCAGCAACTTCCCCAAGGGGTACTTC. Its translation: CASSNFPKGYF.

The rearrangement joins TRBV18 to TRBJ1-2, with 10 bases identical to TRBD1. Germline loops: CDR1 KGHSH, CDR2 LQKENI. This CDR3 is 17 amino acids long. Unmatched junction bases numbered 9, after V lost 2 bases and J lost 3 bases. CDR3 DNA sequence: TGTGCCAGCTCACCATTGCGCGGGGACAGGGGCGACTATGGCTACACCTTC. Protein sequence: CASSPLRGDRGDYGYTF.

The genes are TRBV7-2 and TRBJ2-6; D is perhaps TRBD2 (6 bases). Germline values: CDR1 SGHTA, CDR2 FQGNSA. This CDR3 has 18 residues. V was clipped by 4 bases and J by 0 bases, with 16 bases between them. This CDR3 reads CASSWSRDGSSGANVLTF. CDR3 DNA: TGTGCCAGCAGCTGGAGCCGGGACGGGAGCTCTGGGGCCAACGTCCTGACTTTC.

This clone was recorded only once. The rearrangement joins TRBV28 to TRBJ2-5; 8 bases match TRBD1. The V and J ends lost 6 bases and 2 bases, in that order; junction bases with no gene match: 8. The CDR3 has 15 residues. The germline V gene has CDR1 MDHEN and CDR2 SYDVKM. The CDR3 DNA sequence: TGTGCCAGCAGACCCCGCAGGGGGCGGCAAGAGACCCAGTACTTC. Residues: CASRPRRGRQETQYF.

The gene calls are TRBV28 and TRBJ2-7; 10 bases line up with TRBD1. V lost 6 bases to trimming and J lost 0 bases; unmatched junction nucleotides: 8. Germline V CDR1 and CDR2: MDHEN, SYDVKM. CDR3 size: 16 residues. CDR3 DNA sequence: TGTGCCAGCAGAACGGGACAGGGGAAGAGCTCCTACGAGCAGTACTTC. Protein: CASRTGQGKSSYEQYF.

The rearrangement links TRBV7-9 to TRBJ1-1; 12 nucleotides line up with TRBD1. With V trimmed by 2 bases and J by 1 base, 5 bases remained unmatched. Germline V gives CDR1 SEHNR, CDR2 FQNEAQ (reference sequence). The CDR3 sequence is 17 residues long. Here the CDR3 reads CASSLSGQGAWNTEAFF. In nucleotides, the CDR3 is TGTGCCAGCAGCTTATCGGGACAGGGGGCTTGGAACACTGAAGCTTTCTTT.

This chain connects TRBV15 to TRBJ2-1; D possibly matches TRBD1 or TRBD2 (5 bases each). The V end lost 8 bases, the J end lost 4 bases, and 12 bases lay between the germline ends. The CDR3 is 13 amino acids. The germline V gene has CDR1 LNHNV and CDR2 YYDKDF (reference sequence). The CDR3 here is CATGASRYNEQFF. In nucleotides, the CDR3 is TGTGCCACCGGGGCTAGCCGTTACAATGAGCAGTTCTTC.

The chain uses TRBV29-1 and TRBJ2-3; D is possibly TRBD2 (6 bases). With 7 bases removed from V and 2 bases from J, the gap between germline ends came to 16 bases. CDR3 length: 14 amino acids. From germline, CDR1 is SQVTM and CDR2 ANQGSEA. This CDR3 reads CSERAAGPTDTQYF. DNA for the CDR3: TGCAGCGAAAGGGCTGCGGGGCCCACAGATACGCAGTATTTT.

V is TRBV7-2 and J is TRBJ2-7; TRBD1 matches 7 bases. Per the germline V gene, CDR1 is SGHTA and CDR2 is FQGNSA. The CDR3 consists of 13 residues. With V trimmed by 3 bases and J by 5 bases, 4 bases remained unmatched. CDR3 DNA: TGTGCCAGCAGCTTTAAGGGGGCGGACGAGCAGTACTTC. The encoded protein is CASSFKGADEQYF. The entire variable domain, with the rest obtained from reference TRBV7-2 and TRBJ2-7, is as follows: GAGVSQSPSNKVTEKGKDVELRCDPISGHTALYWYRQSLGQGLEFLIYFQGNSAPDKSGLPSDRFSAERTGGSVSTLTIQRTQQEDSAVYLCASSFKGADEQYFGPGTRLTVT.

The gene calls are TRBV10-1 and TRBJ2-1; D may be TRBD1 (6 bases). The CDR3 spans 14 residues. The V end was cut by 2 bases, the J end by 4 bases, with 9 bases between. CDR1 and CDR2 from the germline V gene are WNHNN and SYGVQD (reference sequence). The CDR3 reads CASSEGGRYNEQFF. The DNA of the CDR3 is TGCGCCAGCAGTGAGGGGGGCAGATACAATGAGCAGTTCTTC.